This TCR beta chain was identified in a study of T cell responses to AZD1222 COVID-19 vaccine. Of note for this clone: The target antigen is unknown.

Findings of the study overall: Spike-spanning, vaccine-associated CD4 TCRs were dominant at 160-218 and 743-854. White British people made up most donors, females outnumbered males, and clonal diversity was possibly underestimated. It was only a handful of AZD1222 recipients who were seropositive at baseline.

Using immunoSEQ multiplex PCR, the repertoire was profiled, and TCRdb retains in-frame clones only, with some absent. The table shows more than 95,000 clones, with 75% to 90% occurring only once. The J segment lost 7 bases and the V segment lost 10 bases, leaving 9 bases of the junction unmatched. The CDR3 extends over 13 amino acids. The sequences come from peripheral blood, collected 28 days after the second AZD1222 dose. The rearrangement links TRBV12-3 or TRBV12-4 to TRBJ2-2, with TRBD1 matching 7 bases. This receptor was identified in an adult who received the AZD1222 COVID-19 vaccine. The CDR3 DNA follows: TGTGCCATCAAGACAGGGTGGAGCGGGGAGCTGTTTTTT. Its translation is CAIKTGWSGELFF.